This T cell receptor (beta chain) came from a study of cytomegalovirus exposure and HLA in healthy donors. Study results and caveats: Subsequent analysis found a tendency for first-cohort TCR clusters to co-occur within the 95 to 150 validation repertoires. The classifier reportedly diagnosed cytomegalovirus status with high sensitivity and specificity. Despite most TCR sequences being rare, some public TCRs occurred in many donors.

Using immunoSEQ multiplex PCR, the repertoire was profiled, and TCRdb retains in-frame clones only, with some absent. Among over 120,000 clones listed, 94% were seen once. This clone was seen just once. The antigen is undetermined. Separate from the approximately 700-subject first cohort was the roughly 120-subject validation cohort, to which the donors belonged. Trimming took off 4 bases at V and 1 base at J, with 14 bases between the two ends. Germline V gives CDR1 SGHDT, CDR2 YYEEEE. The CDR3 is made up of 15 amino acids. The rearrangement links TRBV5-6 to TRBJ1-1; D is uncertain. This clonotype was obtained from a man between 18 and 29 years old in good health and CMV-seropositive. The material sequenced was PBMCs. CDR3 in amino acids: CASSLETGENTEAFF. DNA for the CDR3: TGTGCCAGCAGCCTGGAGACCGGGGAGAACACTGAAGCTTTCTTT.